A single T cell receptor (beta chain) is shown here with its context. The sample comes from a study of blood T cell repertoires in COVID-19. In the study overall: The analysed material was cDNA or gDNA that came from T cells, B-cell-depleted T cells, or PBMCs.

The method was immunoSEQ multiplex PCR; TCRdb's version includes in-frame clones alone and lacks a portion of them. The table has some 200,000 clones, 83% seen once. The ends lost 10 bases at V and 4 bases at J; junction bases unmatched: 3. CDR3 size: 12 residues. Germline V gene data show CDR1 as ENHRY and CDR2 as SYGVKD. Individuals drawn from 24 US areas were about 18 to 95 years old. Exposed participants encountered a COVID-19 case during the 2 weeks preceding study entry. Source material: PBMCs or T cells enriched from blood (not recorded which). The TCR originated in a woman in her forties or fifties who had been exposed to COVID-19. V is TRBV10-3 and J is TRBJ1-3; 8 positions agree with TRBD1. The CDR3, as DNA: TGTGCCAGCGGACAGGGCGGAAACACCATATATTTT. Its protein is CASGQGGNTIYF.